The 19 T cell receptor beta chains below come from one sample, sequenced in a study of T cell responses to AZD1222 COVID-19 vaccine. Measured with immunoSEQ multiplex PCR; TCRdb has only the in-frame clones, and not every one. The sample contains approximately 91,000 clones, more than 85% of which appear only once. Sample: peripheral blood, taken 28 days after the second AZD1222 dose. The receptors shown here come from an adult who received the AZD1222 COVID-19 vaccine.

The chain recombines TRBV5-1 with TRBJ2-5, with D perhaps TRBD2 (6 bases). Germline lookup yields CDR1 SGHRS and CDR2 YFSETQ. V was shortened by 3 bases and J by 5 bases, with 11 bases between the two germline ends. The CDR3 is 13 residues long. CDR3 amino acids: CASSSGSGETQYF. In DNA, the CDR3 is TGCGCCAGCAGCTCCGGGAGTGGTGAGACCCAGTACTTC.

The chain has TRBV6-4 and TRBJ1-1; D ambiguous. CDR3 length: 13 amino acids. Germline V gene lookup returns CDR1 MRHNA and CDR2 SNTAGT. V was cut by 3 bases and J by 1 base, with 6 bases left in between. CDR3 bases: TGTGCCAGCAGTGAGGATGAGAACACTGAAGCTTTCTTT. As protein: CASSEDENTEAFF.

The genes are TRBV7-2 and TRBJ2-3, with unresolved D. Trimming left V 1 base short and J 4 bases short, with 9 bases between. Looked up from germline, CDR1 is SGHTA and CDR2 is FQGNSA. This CDR3 has 14 residues. CDR3 region: CASSLGGRADTQYF. CDR3 coding DNA: TGTGCCAGCAGCTTAGGTGGGCGCGCAGATACGCAGTATTTT.

The CDR3 nucleotides are TGTGCCATCCCGAGACTAGCAGAGGGGGCAGATACGCAGTATTTT. Protein: CAIPRLAEGADTQYF. The chain joins TRBV2 to TRBJ2-3; possibly TRBD2 for D (7 bases). Trimming cost V 10 bases and J 4 bases, with 21 bases left between them. Germline CDR1 is SNHLY and CDR2 is FYNNEI. This CDR3 is built from 15 residues.

The rearrangement uses TRBV11-2 and TRBJ1-1; D might be TRBD1 (6 bases). This CDR3 contains 16 residues. The V end was cut by 4 bases, the J end by 4 bases, with 19 bases between. Germline CDR1 reads SGHAT; CDR2 reads FQNNGV. The CDR3 protein is CASSSRPRGGSTEAFF. The CDR3, as DNA: TGTGCCAGCAGCTCCCGACCCAGGGGAGGAAGCACTGAAGCTTTCTTT.

The rearrangement uses TRBV27 and TRBJ2-7, with 8 bases aligning to TRBD1. The CDR3 has 15 amino acids. The junction had 7 bases not matched to a gene; V was cut back by 4 bases and J by 2 bases. Germline-derived CDR1 and CDR2 are MNHEY and SMNVEV (reference sequence). CDR3 nucleotide sequence: TGTGCCAGCAGTTCCGAGGACAGGGAGGCCTACGAGCAGTACTTC. Residues: CASSSEDREAYEQYF.

The chain is built from TRBV3-1 (or the pseudogene TRBV3-2) and TRBJ2-1; no reliable D call. The germline gives CDR1 LGHDT, CDR2 YNNKEL (reference sequence). Trimming left V 4 bases short and J 6 bases short, with 7 bases between. CDR3 length: 12 residues. The CDR3 DNA reads as TGTGCCAGCAGCCGCCCGCGCAATGAGCAGTTCTTC. It is translated as CASSRPRNEQFF.

V gene TRBV19 combines with J gene TRBJ1-5; 12 bases match TRBD1. CDR1 LNHDA and CDR2 SQIVND come from the germline V gene (reference sequence). The CDR3 contains 15 residues. The J segment lost 6 bases and the V segment lost 4 bases, leaving 4 bases of the junction unmatched. The CDR3 spells CASSKGQGASQPQHF. As DNA, the CDR3 is TGTGCCAGTAGTAAGGGACAGGGGGCGAGTCAGCCCCAGCATTTT.

The chain couples TRBV9 to TRBJ2-7; D tentatively fits TRBD1 or TRBD2 (5 bases each). Germline assignment: CDR1 SGDLS and CDR2 YYNGEE. The CDR3 contains 15 residues. V lost 2 bases and J lost 2, with 14 bases in between. The CDR3 protein is CASSVRDEGAYEQYF. CDR3 sequence (DNA): TGTGCCAGCAGCGTCAGGGACGAAGGGGCCTACGAGCAGTACTTC.

The rearrangement uses TRBV6-2 or TRBV6-3 and TRBJ2-5; TRBD1 matches 10 bases. V was clipped by 3 bases and J by 4 bases; unmatched bases: 11. The germline CDR1 and CDR2 sequences are MNHEY and SVGEGT. CDR3 length: 17 residues. The CDR3 reads CASSYPRGTGVGETQYF. The CDR3 nucleotides are TGTGCCAGCAGTTATCCCCGCGGGACAGGGGTAGGAGAGACCCAGTACTTC.

The genes are TRBV6-5 and TRBJ2-3; D uncertain. Trimming took 8 bases from V and 2 from J, leaving 17 bases between them. The CDR3 consists of 15 residues. Germline V lookup: CDR1 MNHEY, CDR2 SVGAGI. DNA of the CDR3: TGTGCCAGCCTCGCTCGGACGAAGCCCACAGATACGCAGTATTTT. It is translated as CASLARTKPTDTQYF.

This chain connects TRBV11-3 to TRBJ2-1; 7 bases fit TRBD2. The length of the CDR3 is 15 residues. Germline values: CDR1 SGHNT, CDR2 YENEEA. Losses at the gene ends were 5 bases for V and 0 bases for J; bases not matched to a gene: 4. The CDR3 DNA reads as TGTGCCAGCAGCAACGGGAGGCGCTCCTACAATGAGCAGTTCTTC. Translating gives CASSNGRRSYNEQFF.

The V and J genes are TRBV18 and TRBJ1-2, with D maybe TRBD1 (5 bases). Germline-derived CDR1 and CDR2 are KGHSH and LQKENI. CDR3 length: 15 amino acids. Trimming cost V 0 bases and J 5 bases, with 13 bases left between them. For the CDR3, the DNA is TGTGCCAGCTCACCACCCGGGACGGAGCAATATGGCTACACCTTC. This gives the protein CASSPPGTEQYGYTF.

The chain uses TRBV5-1 and TRBJ1-2, with D possibly TRBD1 on 5 matching bases. V was clipped by 4 bases and J by 2 bases, with 15 bases between them. Germline V lookup: CDR1 SGHRS, CDR2 YFSETQ. The CDR3 runs 15 residues. This CDR3 reads CASSTTHTGNYGYTF. CDR3 bases: TGCGCCAGCAGCACCACGCATACAGGAAACTATGGCTACACCTTC. Drawing the rest from reference TRBV5-1 and TRBJ1-2, the complete variable domain is KAGVTQTPRYLIKTRGQQVTLSCSPISGHRSVSWYQQTPGQGLQFLFEYFSETQRNKGNFPGRFSGRQFSNSRSEMNVSTLELGDSALYLCASSTTHTGNYGYTFGSGTRLTVV.

CDR3 in DNA: TGTGCCAGCAGCACCACCTGGGGGGGGCTTGGTGGCTACACCTTC. Its protein is CASSTTWGGLGGYTF. This chain connects TRBV9 to TRBJ1-2; a possible D gene is TRBD1 (6 bases). The CDR3 consists of 15 residues. Trimming removed 4 bases at V and 7 bases at J, with 20 bases between. Per the germline V gene, CDR1 is SGDLS and CDR2 is YYNGEE.

The V and J genes are TRBV4-2 and TRBJ1-1; weak D call: TRBD1 (6 bases). Trimming removed 4 bases at V and 4 bases at J, with 13 bases between. This CDR3 has 14 amino acids. In germline, CDR1 is LGHNA, CDR2 YNFKEQ. DNA for the CDR3: TGTGCCAGCAGCCCCGGTGAGGGGGGCACTGAAGCTTTCTTT. It yields the protein CASSPGEGGTEAFF.

This clone was observed a few times. The V and J genes are TRBV6-5 and TRBJ1-1, with 8 bases fitting TRBD1. The CDR3 spans 11 residues. The V and J ends lost 7 bases and 8 bases, in that order; junction bases with no gene match: 3. Germline V gene sequence: CDR1 MNHEY, CDR2 SVGAGI. CDR3 residues: CASKTGGEAFF. CDR3 in DNA: TGTGCCAGCAAAACAGGGGGGGAAGCTTTCTTT.

The chain couples TRBV28 to TRBJ1-2, with 7 bases that match TRBD1. The CDR3 has 15 residues. From germline, CDR1 is MDHEN and CDR2 SYDVKM. V was clipped by 5 bases and J by 1 base; unmatched bases: 7. The CDR3 region is CASSDRVEDNYGYTF. The CDR3, as DNA: TGTGCCAGCAGTGACAGGGTGGAGGATAACTATGGCTACACCTTC.

The sample holds one count of this clone. This chain links TRBV10-1 with TRBJ2-5; 8 nucleotides match TRBD1. The CDR3 contains 15 residues. With 7 bases clipped from V and 1 base from J, the junction kept 8 bases outside the gene matches. The V gene's germline CDR1 is WNHNN and CDR2 SYGVQD (reference sequence). CDR3 coding DNA: TGCGCCAGCATTAACTTGGGGACAGGCCAAGAGACCCAGTACTTC. Translating it yields CASINLGTGQETQYF.